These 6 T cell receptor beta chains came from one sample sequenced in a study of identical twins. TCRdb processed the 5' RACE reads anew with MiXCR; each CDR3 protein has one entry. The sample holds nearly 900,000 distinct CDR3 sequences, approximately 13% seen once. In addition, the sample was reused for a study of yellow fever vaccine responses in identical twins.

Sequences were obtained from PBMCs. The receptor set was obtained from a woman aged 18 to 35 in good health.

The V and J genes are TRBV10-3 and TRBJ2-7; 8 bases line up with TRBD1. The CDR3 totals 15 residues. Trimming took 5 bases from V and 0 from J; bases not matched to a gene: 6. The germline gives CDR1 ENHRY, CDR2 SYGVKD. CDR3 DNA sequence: TGTGCCATCAGTACCGGGACAGGCTCCTCCTACGAGCAGTACTTC. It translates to CAISTGTGSSYEQYF.

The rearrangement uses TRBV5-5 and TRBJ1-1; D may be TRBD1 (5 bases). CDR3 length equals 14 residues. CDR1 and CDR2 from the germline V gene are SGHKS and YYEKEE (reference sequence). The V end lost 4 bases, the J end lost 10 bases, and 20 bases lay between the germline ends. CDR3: CASSRADGKRGAFF. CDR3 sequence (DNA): TGTGCCAGCAGCCGCGCGGACGGGAAAAGGGGAGCTTTCTTT.

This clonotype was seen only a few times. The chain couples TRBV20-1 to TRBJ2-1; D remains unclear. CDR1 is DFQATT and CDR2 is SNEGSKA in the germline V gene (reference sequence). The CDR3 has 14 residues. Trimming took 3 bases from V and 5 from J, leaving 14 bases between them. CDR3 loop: CSASGYSPDNEQFF. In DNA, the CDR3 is TGCAGTGCTAGCGGATACAGTCCCGACAATGAGCAGTTCTTC.

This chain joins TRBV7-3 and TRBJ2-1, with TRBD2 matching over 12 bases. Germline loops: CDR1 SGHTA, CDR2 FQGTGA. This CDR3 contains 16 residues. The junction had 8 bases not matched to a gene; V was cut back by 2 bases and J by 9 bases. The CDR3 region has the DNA TGTGCCAGCAGCTTACCGGCTAGCGGGAGGGCCGGTGAGCAGTTCTTC. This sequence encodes CASSLPASGRAGEQFF.

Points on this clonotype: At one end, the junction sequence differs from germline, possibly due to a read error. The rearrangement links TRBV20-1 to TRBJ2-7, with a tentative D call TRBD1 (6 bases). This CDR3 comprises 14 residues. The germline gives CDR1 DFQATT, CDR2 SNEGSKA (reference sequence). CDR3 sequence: CIARKTGVTYEQYF. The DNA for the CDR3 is TGCATTGCTAGAAAGACAGGAGTTACCTACGAGCAGTACTTC.

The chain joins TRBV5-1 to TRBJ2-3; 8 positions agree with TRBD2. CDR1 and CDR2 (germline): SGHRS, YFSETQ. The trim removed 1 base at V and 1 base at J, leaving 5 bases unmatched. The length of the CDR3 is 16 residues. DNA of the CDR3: TGCGCCAGCAGCTTGCTTGCGGGGGGCGGCACAGATACGCAGTATTTT. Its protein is CASSLLAGGGTDTQYF.